The source of this T cell receptor (beta chain) is a study of OX40 agonist ivuxolimab in advanced cancers. Study-level information: Previous treatment with anti-PD-1, anti-PD-L1 or anti-CTLA-4 therapy was allowed; roughly 40% had received some. In three patients, partial responses were observed, one with hepatocellular carcinoma and two with cutaneous melanoma.

V was shortened by 4 bases and J by 0 bases, with 4 bases between the two germline ends. The CDR3 is made up of 13 amino acids. CDR1 is MNHNY and CDR2 is SVGAGI in the germline V gene (reference sequence). Data came from immunoSEQ multiplex PCR; TCRdb stores just in-frame clones and leaves some out. Among 70,000 to 90,000 clones, 86% were seen once, and the ten largest hold approximately 8%. The clonotype comes from an adult with an advanced solid tumor such as melanoma, head and neck, liver or kidney cancer. The chain links TRBV6-6 to TRBJ2-1, with unresolved D. The source material was CD4+ or CD8+ T cells sorted from blood, sampled in a trial of the OX40 agonist ivuxolimab. The CDR3 nucleotides are TGTGCCAGCAGTTGGAGCTCCTACAATGAGCAGTTCTTC. Protein sequence: CASSWSSYNEQFF.